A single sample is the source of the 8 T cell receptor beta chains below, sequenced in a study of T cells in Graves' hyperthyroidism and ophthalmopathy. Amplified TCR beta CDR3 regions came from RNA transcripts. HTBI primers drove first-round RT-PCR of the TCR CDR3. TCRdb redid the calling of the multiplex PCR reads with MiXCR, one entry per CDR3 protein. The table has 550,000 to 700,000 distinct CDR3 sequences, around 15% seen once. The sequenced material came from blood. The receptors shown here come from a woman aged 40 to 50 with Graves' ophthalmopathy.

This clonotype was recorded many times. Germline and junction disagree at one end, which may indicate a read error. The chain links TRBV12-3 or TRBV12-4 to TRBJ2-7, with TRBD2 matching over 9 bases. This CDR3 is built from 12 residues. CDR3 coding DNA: TGTGCCAGCAGTCTAGCGGCGGGAGGGGAGTACTTC. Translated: CASSLAAGGEYF.

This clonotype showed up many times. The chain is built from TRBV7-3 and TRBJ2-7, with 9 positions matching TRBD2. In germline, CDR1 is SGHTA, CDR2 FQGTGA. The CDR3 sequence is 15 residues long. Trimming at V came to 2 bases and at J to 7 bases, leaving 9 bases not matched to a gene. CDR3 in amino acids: CASSLRTSEGGEQYF. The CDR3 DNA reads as TGTGCCAGCAGCTTACGGACTAGCGAAGGGGGGGAGCAGTACTTC.

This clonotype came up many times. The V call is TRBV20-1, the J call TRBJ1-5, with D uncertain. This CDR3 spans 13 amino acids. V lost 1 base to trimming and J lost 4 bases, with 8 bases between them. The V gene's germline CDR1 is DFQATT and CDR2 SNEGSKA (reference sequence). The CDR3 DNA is TGCAGTGCTAGAGGCTTAGGGAATCAGCCCCAGCATTTT. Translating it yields CSARGLGNQPQHF.

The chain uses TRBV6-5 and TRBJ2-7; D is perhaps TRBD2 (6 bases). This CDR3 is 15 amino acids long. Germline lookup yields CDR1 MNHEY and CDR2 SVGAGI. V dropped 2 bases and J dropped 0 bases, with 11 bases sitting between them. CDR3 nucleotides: TGTGCCAGCAGTTACGGGCGGGACCCCTCCTACGAGCAGTACTTC. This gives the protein CASSYGRDPSYEQYF.

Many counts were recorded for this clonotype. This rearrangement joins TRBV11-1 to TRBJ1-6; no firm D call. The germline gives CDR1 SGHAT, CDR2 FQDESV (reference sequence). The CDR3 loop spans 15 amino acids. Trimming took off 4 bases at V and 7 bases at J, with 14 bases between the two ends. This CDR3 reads CASSWRRARNSPLHF. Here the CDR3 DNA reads TGTGCCAGCAGCTGGAGGCGAGCGAGGAATTCACCCCTCCACTTT.

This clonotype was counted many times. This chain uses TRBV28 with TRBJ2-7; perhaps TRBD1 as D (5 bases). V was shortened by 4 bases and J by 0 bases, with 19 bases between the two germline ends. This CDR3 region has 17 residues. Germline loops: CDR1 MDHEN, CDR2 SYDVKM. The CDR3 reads CASSWPDSPRSSYEQYF. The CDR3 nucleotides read TGTGCCAGCAGTTGGCCCGACAGTCCTCGAAGCTCCTACGAGCAGTACTTC. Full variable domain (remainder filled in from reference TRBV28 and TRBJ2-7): DVKVTQSSRYLVKRTGEKVFLECVQDMDHENMFWYRQDPGLGLRLIYFSYDVKMKEKGDIPEGYSVSREKKERFSLILESASTNQTSMYLCASSWPDSPRSSYEQYFGPGTRLTVT.

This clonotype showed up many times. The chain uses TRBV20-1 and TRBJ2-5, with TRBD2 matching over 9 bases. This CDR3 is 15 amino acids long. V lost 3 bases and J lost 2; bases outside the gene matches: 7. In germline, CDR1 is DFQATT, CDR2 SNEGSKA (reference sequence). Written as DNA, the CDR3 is TGCAGTGCTAGGAAAGCGGGAGGAGGACAAGAGACCCAGTACTTC. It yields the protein CSARKAGGGQETQYF.

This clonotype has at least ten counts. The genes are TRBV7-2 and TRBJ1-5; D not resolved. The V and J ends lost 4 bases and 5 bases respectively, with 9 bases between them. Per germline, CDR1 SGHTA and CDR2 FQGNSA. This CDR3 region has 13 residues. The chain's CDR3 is CASSSQFDQPQHF. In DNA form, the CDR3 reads TGTGCCAGCAGCTCGCAATTCGATCAGCCCCAGCATTTT.